This TCR beta chain comes out of a study of PD-L1 blockade in urothelial cancer. Time point given: peripheral blood 6 weeks after treatment start. The germline V gene has CDR1 SNHLY and CDR2 FYNNEI. CDR3 length equals 14 residues. Data came from immunoSEQ multiplex PCR; TCRdb stores just in-frame clones and leaves some out. Of fewer than 85,000 clones detected, 88% appear once; the ten largest clones hold roughly 10%. This rearrangement joins TRBV2 to TRBJ2-1; TRBD2 matches 14 bases. The clonotype was recovered from a man aged 55 to 70 with urothelial cancer. The sequences come from PBMCs, collected around atezolizumab (anti-PD-L1) treatment. The CDR3 here is CASSTGTSGGEQFF. CDR3 DNA sequence: TGTGCGTCCTCAACTGGGACTAGCGGGGGAGAGCAGTTCTTC.